Presented here are 18 T cell receptor beta chains from one specimen sequenced in a study of vaccination and CD4 T cells after COVID-19. Treatment described: approximately 11-day PBMC culture with coronavirus spike peptide pools or control peptides (ViraFEST assay). These receptors lack a known antigen. Oncomine TCR Beta short-read sequencing was applied to DNA from cultured CD4+ T cells. MiXCR, applied by TCRdb to the PCR reads, yields one record per CDR3 protein. The data hold some 5,400 distinct CDR3 sequences, with about 42% observed a single time. Material: CD4+ T cells from blood, cultured in vitro. The receptors were sampled from a human donor who had recovered from COVID-19.

The rearrangement joins TRBV18 to TRBJ1-2; 8 bases agree with TRBD1. The germline V gene encodes CDR1 KGHSH and CDR2 LQKENI. The CDR3 length is 13 residues. V lost 1 base, J lost 6 bases, and 1 base stayed unmatched. The chain's CDR3 is CASSPRGQDGYTF. The CDR3 DNA is TGTGCCAGCTCACCACGGGGACAGGATGGCTACACCTTC.

The table lists this clonotype with a few counts. The V call is TRBV20-1, the J call TRBJ1-3; D gene uncertain. The CDR3 totals 14 residues. CDR1 is DFQATT and CDR2 is SNEGSKA in the germline V gene (reference sequence). V lost 1 base and J lost 0, with 7 bases in between. CDR3 nucleotide sequence: TGCAGTGCTAGAGTCCAGTACTCTGGAAACACCATATATTTT. Protein: CSARVQYSGNTIYF.

The rearrangement links TRBV6-5 to TRBJ1-6, with a possible D match to TRBD1 (6 bases). Germline CDR1 and CDR2: MNHEY and SVGAGI. The CDR3 spans 17 residues. Trimming removed 0 bases from V and 4 bases from J, with 13 bases in between. CDR3 in amino acids: CASSYSGYQGYNSPLHF. The CDR3 DNA reads as TGTGCCAGCAGTTACTCGGGTTACCAGGGGTATAATTCACCCCTCCACTTT.

V is TRBV20-1 and J is TRBJ2-5; the D gene is possibly TRBD2 (5 bases). Germline V gene data show CDR1 as DFQATT and CDR2 as SNEGSKA (reference sequence). This CDR3 spans 15 amino acids. Trimming took off 3 bases at V and 1 base at J, with 15 bases between the two ends. The CDR3 nucleotides are TGCAGTGCTAGCTCGGCTAGCCTGGGCCAAGAGACCCAGTACTTC. It codes for CSASSASLGQETQYF.

The rearrangement uses TRBV11-2 and TRBJ2-3, with 8 bases that match TRBD2. Germline trimming cut 4 bases from V and 12 bases from J; bases unmatched to any gene: 18. Germline lookup yields CDR1 SGHAT and CDR2 FQNNGV. The CDR3 is 16 amino acids. CDR3 DNA: TGTGCCAGCAGCTCCCCCACCGGACTAGCCGTCCTCCGTCAGTATTTT. Translating gives CASSSPTGLAVLRQYF.

This clonotype has more than one count but fewer than ten. This rearrangement joins TRBV10-3 to TRBJ2-7; D might be TRBD1 or TRBD2, each matching 5 bases. Per germline, CDR1 ENHRY and CDR2 SYGVKD. The CDR3 contains 14 residues. With 4 bases removed from V and 0 bases from J, the gap between germline ends came to 10 bases. CDR3 DNA: TGTGCCATCAGTGTGGCCGGGGCCTCCTACGAGCAGTACTTC. This translates into CAISVAGASYEQYF.

The J gene is TRBJ2-3, the V gene TRBV7-9; unclear D gene. Trimming left V 3 bases short and J 3 bases short, with 4 bases between. This CDR3 is 12 amino acids long. Looked up from germline, CDR1 is SEHNR and CDR2 is FQNEAQ (reference sequence). DNA for the CDR3: TGTGCCAGCAGCTTTGTTACAGATACGCAGTATTTT. This encodes CASSFVTDTQYF.

V gene TRBV4-1 combines with J gene TRBJ1-6; D call uncertain. This CDR3 is built from 13 residues. The V end lost 2 bases, the J end lost 7 bases, and 6 bases lay between the germline ends. Germline V gene sequence: CDR1 MGHRA, CDR2 YSYEKL. Here the CDR3 DNA reads TGCGCCAGCAGCCAACCTCCCAATTCACCCCTCCACTTT. It is translated as CASSQPPNSPLHF.

The chain is built from TRBV6-1 and TRBJ2-7; 8 bases align to TRBD1. The CDR3 loop spans 16 amino acids. Germline CDR1 MNHNS, CDR2 SASEGT. Losses at the gene ends were 5 bases for V and 0 bases for J; bases not matched to a gene: 9. DNA of the CDR3: TGTGCCAGCAGTCACACTGGACAGGGCAGCTCCTACGAGCAGTACTTC. It encodes CASSHTGQGSSYEQYF.

This clonotype came up a few times. This chain uses TRBV7-3 with TRBJ2-1; 7 positions agree with TRBD1. Germline values: CDR1 SGHTA, CDR2 FQGTGA. The V segment lost 5 bases and the J segment 5 bases; nucleotides outside the gene matches: 3. The CDR3 is made up of 13 amino acids. CDR3 sequence (DNA): TGTGCCAGCAGCGCCGACAGGGACAATGAGCAGTTCTTC. Translating it yields CASSADRDNEQFF.

As for this clonotype: The junction does not match germline at one end; this may be a read error. This chain joins TRBV7-6 and TRBJ2-7, with TRBD2 matching over 8 bases. This CDR3 is built from 13 residues. CDR1 is SGHVS and CDR2 is FNYEAQ in the germline V gene. The CDR3 DNA reads TGTGCTAGCAGCTTAGGTCGGGGGGGCGAGCAGTACTTC. Translating gives CASSLGRGGEQYF.

The chain carries TRBV6-1 and TRBJ2-5, with D perhaps TRBD2 (6 bases). The CDR3 has 15 residues. V lost 6 bases and J lost 1, with 15 bases in between. From germline, CDR1 is MNHNS and CDR2 SASEGT. CDR3 sequence: CASSPPGTSQETQYF. In nucleotides, the CDR3 is TGTGCCAGCAGCCCGCCAGGGACTTCCCAAGAGACCCAGTACTTC.

This clonotype was picked up a small number of times. The rearrangement uses TRBV14 and TRBJ1-6; D not resolved. Germline-derived CDR1 and CDR2 are SGHDN and FVKESK. Trimming removed 1 base from V and 7 bases from J, with 8 bases in between. This CDR3 spans 14 amino acids. CDR3 protein: CASSQGLQNSPLHF. The CDR3 DNA is TGTGCCAGCAGCCAAGGACTACAGAATTCACCCCTCCACTTT.

The chain combines TRBV20-1 with TRBJ2-3; 11 bases are shared with TRBD2. CDR3 length: 16 residues. With V trimmed by 3 bases and J by 2 bases, 7 bases remained unmatched. The germline V gene has CDR1 DFQATT and CDR2 SNEGSKA (reference sequence). CDR3 sequence (DNA): TGCAGTGCTAGTGGGGGACTAGCGGAGATCACAGATACGCAGTATTTT. As protein: CSASGGLAEITDTQYF.

The chain carries TRBV2 and TRBJ2-3, with 12 bases matching TRBD2. The CDR3 has 15 amino acids. The trim removed 4 bases at V and 5 bases at J, leaving 4 bases unmatched. Germline CDR1 is SNHLY and CDR2 is FYNNEI. The CDR3 reads CASSVLAGGIDTQYF. The CDR3 DNA follows: TGTGCCAGCAGTGTCCTAGCGGGGGGGATAGATACGCAGTATTTT. The entire variable domain, with the rest obtained from reference TRBV2 and TRBJ2-3, is as follows: EPEVTQTPSHQVTQMGQEVILRCVPISNHLYFYWYRQILGQKVEFLVSFYNNEISEKSEIFDDQFSVERPDGSNFTLKIRSTKLEDSAMYFCASSVLAGGIDTQYFGPGTRLTVL.

The chain carries TRBV20-1 and TRBJ1-6; D uncertain. This CDR3 spans 14 amino acids. Trimming removed 3 bases from V and 7 bases from J, with 13 bases in between. Germline values: CDR1 DFQATT, CDR2 SNEGSKA (reference sequence). The CDR3 DNA sequence: TGCAGTGCTAGGAGCGAGGGAGGGAATTCACCCCTCCACTTT. Protein product: CSARSEGGNSPLHF.

In this sample, this clonotype is large (0.1 to 1%). The J gene is TRBJ1-2, the V gene TRBV11-3; D remains ambiguous. Trimming shortened V by 0 bases and J by 7 bases, and 6 bases separated the two germline ends. This CDR3 has 12 amino acids. Looked up from germline, CDR1 is SGHNT and CDR2 is YENEEA. CDR3: CASSLDLGGYTF. The CDR3 nucleotides read TGTGCCAGCAGCTTAGATTTGGGTGGCTACACCTTC.

The rearrangement links TRBV6-1 to TRBJ2-1, with TRBD2 matching 13 bases. Germline trimming cut 6 bases from V and 5 bases from J; bases unmatched to any gene: 10. This CDR3 has 17 amino acids. The V gene's germline CDR1 is MNHNS and CDR2 SASEGT. CDR3: CASSLILAGGPDNEQFF. CDR3 DNA sequence: TGTGCCAGCAGCCTTATACTAGCGGGAGGGCCGGACAATGAGCAGTTCTTC.